The next 21 T cell receptor beta chains were all read from a single sample in a study of blood T cell repertoires in COVID-19. The protocol was immunoSEQ multiplex PCR, while the TCRdb copy is restricted to in-frame clones and leaves out a portion. The sample holds roughly 86,000 clones, around four fifths seen once. Sample: peripheral blood. These receptors originate from a man aged 50-59 years with acute or convalescent COVID-19.

The chain links TRBV6-2 or TRBV6-3 to TRBJ2-7; tentatively, D is TRBD1 (5 bases). With 6 bases removed from V and 6 bases from J, the gap between germline ends came to 9 bases. The CDR3 extends over 11 amino acids. Germline V gives CDR1 MNHEY, CDR2 SVGEGT. CDR3 DNA: TGTGCCAGCAGCCTGGGGCGCGAGCAGTACTTC. Protein sequence: CASSLGREQYF.

V gene TRBV30 combines with J gene TRBJ1-1; weak D call: TRBD1 (6 bases). V was pared by 0 bases and J by 4 bases, with 12 bases between. The CDR3 loop spans 14 amino acids. CDR1 and CDR2 from the germline V gene are GTSNPN and SVGIG (reference sequence). The CDR3 coding sequence is TGTGCCTGGAGTGTAGGGGGGAGGGGCACTGAAGCTTTCTTT. It is translated as CAWSVGGRGTEAFF.

V usage is TRBV7-2 and J usage is TRBJ2-3, with 10 bases fitting TRBD2. Looked up from germline, CDR1 is SGHTA and CDR2 is FQGNSA. The CDR3 spans 14 residues. V shed 8 bases and J 4 bases; nucleotides not matched to a gene: 6. The CDR3 DNA reads as TGTGCCAGCCGGAGGAGCGGGGGGGCAGATACGCAGTATTTT. This codes for CASRRSGGADTQYF.

The chain combines TRBV6-5 with TRBJ2-7; TRBD1 matches at 10 bases. Germline CDR1 reads MNHEY; CDR2 reads SVGAGI. V lost 6 bases and J lost 3; bases outside the gene matches: 5. The CDR3 contains 14 residues. CDR3 protein: CASRTGQGGYEQYF. The CDR3 bases are TGTGCCAGCAGAACTGGACAGGGGGGCTACGAGCAGTACTTC.

The chain links TRBV5-6 to TRBJ2-1, with TRBD2 identical over 8 bases. Unmatched junction bases numbered 12, after V lost 4 bases and J lost 6 bases. From germline, CDR1 is SGHDT and CDR2 YYEEEE. The CDR3 sequence is 16 residues long. CDR3 nucleotide sequence: TGTGCCAGCAGCCCCCCGGGGGGGCTGGCCATCAATGAGCAGTTCTTC. Its protein is CASSPPGGLAINEQFF.

The rearrangement links TRBV6-5 to TRBJ1-1; maybe TRBD1 (6 bases). The CDR3 is 14 amino acids. V lost 6 bases and J 4 bases, leaving 15 bases between the germline ends. Germline CDR1 reads MNHEY; CDR2 reads SVGAGI. The CDR3 region has the DNA TGTGCCAGCAGGTTAGGGGGGGCGGGCACTGAAGCTTTCTTT. Its translation is CASRLGGAGTEAFF.

The chain combines TRBV15 with TRBJ2-2; 13 nucleotides align to TRBD2. V shed 1 base and J 4 bases; nucleotides not matched to a gene: 0. The germline gives CDR1 LNHNV, CDR2 YYDKDF (reference sequence). This CDR3 region has 16 residues. The CDR3 is CATSRGTSGSTGELFF. The DNA for the CDR3 is TGTGCCACCAGCAGAGGGACTAGCGGGAGCACCGGGGAGCTGTTTTTT.

The chain uses TRBV25-1 and TRBJ2-7; TRBD2 might be the D (6 bases). The V end lost 4 bases, the J end lost 6 bases, and 13 bases lay between the germline ends. Germline CDR1 MGHDK, CDR2 SYGVNS. The CDR3 sequence is 13 residues long. The CDR3 DNA is TGTGCCAGCAGTGTGGCAGGGAGGCTCGAGCAGTACTTC. Residues: CASSVAGRLEQYF.

This chain uses TRBV6-2 or TRBV6-3 with TRBJ2-5; 14 nucleotides match TRBD2. The ends lost 6 bases at V and 2 bases at J; junction bases unmatched: 2. Germline CDR1 and CDR2: MNHEY and SVGEGT. The CDR3 consists of 15 residues. DNA for the CDR3: TGTGCCAGCAGCCGGACTAGCGGGGGGCAAGAGACCCAGTACTTC. This translates into CASSRTSGGQETQYF.

The chain recombines TRBV28 with TRBJ2-3; 7 bases align to TRBD1. This CDR3 is 13 amino acids long. Germline-derived CDR1 and CDR2 are MDHEN and SYDVKM. V was clipped by 6 bases and J by 2 bases; unmatched bases: 2. The CDR3 DNA follows: TGTGCCAGCAGGGGGACAGCCACAGATACGCAGTATTTT. Protein product: CASRGTATDTQYF.

The V and J genes are TRBV18 and TRBJ2-2; 7 positions agree with TRBD2. Germline V CDR1 and CDR2: KGHSH, LQKENI. Germline trimming cut 2 bases from V and 1 base from J; bases unmatched to any gene: 7. This CDR3 is 17 amino acids long. The CDR3 bases are TGTGCCAGCTCACCAAGGGTAGCGGGTGAGAACACCGGGGAGCTGTTTTTT. It codes for CASSPRVAGENTGELFF.

DNA of the CDR3: TGTGCCAGCAGTACGGGATCGAACACTGAAGCTTTCTTT. It yields the protein CASSTGSNTEAFF. The chain couples TRBV12-3 or TRBV12-4 to TRBJ1-1; no reliable D call. This CDR3 is built from 13 residues. Trimming took off 5 bases at V and 1 base at J, with 8 bases between the two ends.

The CDR3 region is CASSQGTSGQETQYF. For the CDR3, the DNA is TGTGCCAGCAGCCAAGGGACTAGCGGGCAAGAGACCCAGTACTTC. The chain recombines TRBV3-1 (or the pseudogene TRBV3-2) with TRBJ2-5, with TRBD2 identical over 11 bases. With 1 base clipped from V and 2 bases from J, the junction kept 0 bases outside the gene matches. The CDR3 is made up of 15 amino acids. Germline V gene data show CDR1 as LGHDT and CDR2 as YNNKEL (reference sequence).

The V and J genes are TRBV19 and TRBJ1-1, with 7 positions matching TRBD1. V lost 8 bases to trimming and J lost 3 bases; unmatched junction nucleotides: 9. Germline V gene sequence: CDR1 LNHDA, CDR2 SQIVND (reference sequence). This CDR3 spans 14 amino acids. The chain's CDR3 is CASQVVTGYTEAFF. In DNA form, the CDR3 reads TGTGCCAGTCAAGTGGTGACAGGGTACACTGAAGCTTTCTTT.

V usage is TRBV7-2 and J usage is TRBJ1-2, with D maybe TRBD1 (6 bases). CDR1 and CDR2 from the germline V gene are SGHTA and FQGNSA. Trimming pared 5 bases from V and 7 bases from J, leaving 14 bases between. The CDR3 has 13 residues. Written as DNA, the CDR3 is TGTGCCAGCAGCACCTACAGGGAGTCTGGCTACACCTTC. This gives the protein CASSTYRESGYTF.

This chain links TRBV6-4 with TRBJ2-1, with 9 positions matching TRBD2. This CDR3 comprises 16 residues. V shed 2 bases, J shed 7 bases, and the junction held 9 bases outside the gene matches. Germline assignment: CDR1 MRHNA and CDR2 SNTAGT. CDR3 in DNA: TGTGCCAGCAGTGACCTGGGAGCGGGGGGAGGTAATGAGCAGTTCTTC. Residues: CASSDLGAGGGNEQFF.

The rearrangement links TRBV3-1 (or the pseudogene TRBV3-2) to TRBJ2-3; 13 bases match TRBD2. V shed 3 bases and J 3 bases; nucleotides not matched to a gene: 3. The CDR3 covers 16 residues. Germline V CDR1 and CDR2: LGHDT, YNNKEL (reference sequence). The CDR3 DNA reads TGTGCCAGCAGCCACGGACTAGCGGGAGATACAGATACGCAGTATTTT. As protein: CASSHGLAGDTDTQYF.

This chain connects TRBV2 to TRBJ2-7, with 8 bases matching TRBD2. Trimming at V came to 6 bases and at J to 7 bases, leaving 2 bases not matched to a gene. The CDR3 sequence is 11 residues long. CDR1 is SNHLY, CDR2 FYNNEI, per germline. The CDR3: CASRVAGEQYF. CDR3 DNA: TGTGCCAGCAGAGTAGCGGGAGAGCAGTACTTC.

The chain links TRBV3-1 (or the pseudogene TRBV3-2) to TRBJ2-5, with TRBD1 matching 8 bases. The germline gives CDR1 LGHDT, CDR2 YNNKEL (reference sequence). The ends lost 3 bases at V and 4 bases at J; junction bases unmatched: 7. This CDR3 comprises 15 residues. The CDR3 sequence: CASSQNGQGGETQYF. The CDR3 nucleotides read TGTGCCAGCAGCCAGAATGGACAGGGCGGAGAGACCCAGTACTTC.

The CDR3 protein is CASSLANGNPYNSPLHF. The CDR3, as DNA: TGTGCCAGCAGCTTGGCCAACGGTAACCCCTATAATTCACCCCTCCACTTT. The chain carries TRBV5-4 and TRBJ1-6; D remains ambiguous. Germline V CDR1 and CDR2: SGHNT, YYREEE (reference sequence). The V gene lost 0 bases and the J gene lost 2 bases, with 12 bases spanning the gap. The CDR3 is made up of 17 amino acids.

This chain connects TRBV19 to TRBJ2-3, with TRBD1 matching 10 bases. The V gene end was trimmed by 0 bases and the J gene end by 0 bases; junction bases not matched to a gene: 6. Germline loops: CDR1 LNHDA, CDR2 SQIVND (reference sequence). The CDR3 has 18 amino acids. The CDR3 protein is CASSIDRGTGVSTDTQYF. CDR3 coding DNA: TGTGCCAGTAGTATAGATCGGGGGACAGGGGTTAGCACAGATACGCAGTATTTT.